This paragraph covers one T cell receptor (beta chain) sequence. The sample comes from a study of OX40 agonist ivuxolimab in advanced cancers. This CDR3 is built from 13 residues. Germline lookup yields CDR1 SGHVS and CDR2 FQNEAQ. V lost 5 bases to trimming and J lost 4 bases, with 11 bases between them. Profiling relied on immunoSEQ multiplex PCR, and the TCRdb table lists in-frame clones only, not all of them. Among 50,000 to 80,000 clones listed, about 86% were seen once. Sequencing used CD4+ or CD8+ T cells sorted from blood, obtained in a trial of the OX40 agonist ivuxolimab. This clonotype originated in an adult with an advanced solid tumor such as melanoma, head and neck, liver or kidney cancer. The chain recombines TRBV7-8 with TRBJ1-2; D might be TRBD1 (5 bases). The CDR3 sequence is CASSQGLTYGYTF. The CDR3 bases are TGTGCCAGCAGCCAGGGACTTACCTATGGCTACACCTTC.